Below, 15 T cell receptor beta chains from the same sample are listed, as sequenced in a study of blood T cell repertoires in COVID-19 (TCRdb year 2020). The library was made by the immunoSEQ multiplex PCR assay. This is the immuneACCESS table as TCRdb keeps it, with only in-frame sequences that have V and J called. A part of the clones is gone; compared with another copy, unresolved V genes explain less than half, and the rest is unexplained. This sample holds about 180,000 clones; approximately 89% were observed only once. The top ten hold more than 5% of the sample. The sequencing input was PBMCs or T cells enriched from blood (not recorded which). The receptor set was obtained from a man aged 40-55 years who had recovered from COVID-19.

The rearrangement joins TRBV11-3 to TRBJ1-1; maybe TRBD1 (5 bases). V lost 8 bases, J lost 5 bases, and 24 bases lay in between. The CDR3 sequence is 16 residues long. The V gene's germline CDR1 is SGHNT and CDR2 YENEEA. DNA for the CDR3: TGTGCCAGCGGCAGACCCCCGGGACTTAGTAGGACTGAAGCTTTCTTT. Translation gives CASGRPPGLSRTEAFF.

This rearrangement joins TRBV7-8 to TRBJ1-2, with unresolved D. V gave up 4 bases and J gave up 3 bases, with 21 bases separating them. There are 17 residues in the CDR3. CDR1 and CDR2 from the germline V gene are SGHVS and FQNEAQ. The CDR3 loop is CASSSSRMMGTDYGYTF. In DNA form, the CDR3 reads TGTGCCAGCAGCTCCTCCCGGATGATGGGCACCGACTATGGCTACACCTTC.

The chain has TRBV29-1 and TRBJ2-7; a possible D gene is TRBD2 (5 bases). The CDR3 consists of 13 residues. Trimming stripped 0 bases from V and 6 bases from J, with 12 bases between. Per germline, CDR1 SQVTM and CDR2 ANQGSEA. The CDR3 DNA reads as TGCAGCGTTGAAGATCGGTCGGGAATCGAGCAGTACTTC. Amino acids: CSVEDRSGIEQYF.

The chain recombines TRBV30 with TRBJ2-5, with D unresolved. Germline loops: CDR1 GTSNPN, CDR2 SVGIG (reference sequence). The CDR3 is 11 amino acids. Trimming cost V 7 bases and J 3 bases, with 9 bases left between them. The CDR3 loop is CAFHAEETQYF. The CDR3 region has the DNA TGTGCCTTCCACGCAGAAGAGACCCAGTACTTC.

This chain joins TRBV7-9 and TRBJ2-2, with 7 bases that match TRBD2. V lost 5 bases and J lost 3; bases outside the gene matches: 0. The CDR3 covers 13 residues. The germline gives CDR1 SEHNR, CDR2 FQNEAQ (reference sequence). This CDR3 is CASSRGDTGELFF. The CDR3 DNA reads TGTGCCAGCAGCCGGGGGGACACCGGGGAGCTGTTTTTT.

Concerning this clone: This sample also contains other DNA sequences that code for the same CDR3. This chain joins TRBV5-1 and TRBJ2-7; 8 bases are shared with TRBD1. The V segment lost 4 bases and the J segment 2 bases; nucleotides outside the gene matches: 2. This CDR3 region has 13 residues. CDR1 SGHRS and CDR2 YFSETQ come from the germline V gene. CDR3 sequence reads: CASSLDRAYEQYF. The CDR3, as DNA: TGCGCCAGCAGCCTGGACAGGGCCTACGAGCAGTACTTC.

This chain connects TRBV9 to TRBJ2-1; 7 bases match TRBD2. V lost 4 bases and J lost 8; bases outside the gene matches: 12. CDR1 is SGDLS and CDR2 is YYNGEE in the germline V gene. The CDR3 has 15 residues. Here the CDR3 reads CASSLAGGGNDEQFF. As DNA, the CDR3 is TGTGCCAGCAGCCTCGCCGGGGGAGGGAATGATGAGCAGTTCTTC.

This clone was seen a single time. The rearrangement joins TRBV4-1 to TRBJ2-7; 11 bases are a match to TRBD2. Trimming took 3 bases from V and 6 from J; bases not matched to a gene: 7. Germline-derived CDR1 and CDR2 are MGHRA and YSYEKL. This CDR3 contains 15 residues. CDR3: CASSQSGLAGGEQYF. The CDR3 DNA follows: TGCGCCAGCAGCCAGTCGGGTCTAGCGGGAGGCGAGCAGTACTTC.

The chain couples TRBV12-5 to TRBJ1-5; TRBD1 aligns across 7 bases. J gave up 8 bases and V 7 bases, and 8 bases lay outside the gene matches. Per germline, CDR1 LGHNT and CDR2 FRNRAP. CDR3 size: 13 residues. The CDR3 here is CASDIPGQEPQHF. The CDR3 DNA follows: TGTGCTAGTGACATACCTGGACAGGAGCCCCAGCATTTT. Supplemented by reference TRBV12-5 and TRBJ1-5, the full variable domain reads DARVTQTPRHKVTEMGQEVTMRCQPILGHNTVFWYRQTMMQGLELLAYFRNRAPLDDSGMPKDRFSAEMPDATLATLKIQPSEPRDSAVYFCASDIPGQEPQHFGDGTRLSIL.

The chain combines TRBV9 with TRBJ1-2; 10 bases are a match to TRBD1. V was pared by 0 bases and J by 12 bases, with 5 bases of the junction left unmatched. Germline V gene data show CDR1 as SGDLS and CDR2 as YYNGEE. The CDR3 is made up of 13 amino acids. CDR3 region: CASSVVPDRGNTF. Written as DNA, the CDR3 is TGTGCCAGCAGCGTAGTGCCGGACAGGGGGAACACCTTC.

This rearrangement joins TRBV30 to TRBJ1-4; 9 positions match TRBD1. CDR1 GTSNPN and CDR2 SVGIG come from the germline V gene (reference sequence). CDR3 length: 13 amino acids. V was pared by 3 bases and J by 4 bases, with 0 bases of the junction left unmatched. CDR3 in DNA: TGTGCCTGGAGGGGACAGGGTAATGAAAAACTGTTTTTT. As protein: CAWRGQGNEKLFF.

The CDR3 sequence is CASSYSAQAYEQYF. The CDR3 DNA reads TGTGCCAGCAGTTACTCTGCACAAGCCTACGAGCAGTACTTC. The gene calls are TRBV6-5 and TRBJ2-7; D is ambiguous. This CDR3 comprises 14 residues. V lost 0 bases and J 2 bases, leaving 8 bases between the germline ends. Germline CDR1 MNHEY, CDR2 SVGAGI.

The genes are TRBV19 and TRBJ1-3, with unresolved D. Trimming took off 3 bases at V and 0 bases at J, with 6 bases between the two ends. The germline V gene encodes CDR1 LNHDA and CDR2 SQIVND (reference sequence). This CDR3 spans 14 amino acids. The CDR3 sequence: CASSIESSGNTIYF. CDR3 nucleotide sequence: TGTGCCAGTAGTATTGAGAGCTCTGGAAACACCATATATTTT.

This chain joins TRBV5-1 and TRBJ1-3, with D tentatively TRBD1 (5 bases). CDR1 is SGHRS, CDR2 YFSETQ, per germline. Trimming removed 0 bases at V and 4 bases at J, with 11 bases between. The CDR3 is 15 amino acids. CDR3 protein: CASSLVGGDGNTIYF. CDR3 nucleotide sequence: TGCGCCAGCAGCTTGGTTGGAGGGGACGGAAACACCATATATTTT.

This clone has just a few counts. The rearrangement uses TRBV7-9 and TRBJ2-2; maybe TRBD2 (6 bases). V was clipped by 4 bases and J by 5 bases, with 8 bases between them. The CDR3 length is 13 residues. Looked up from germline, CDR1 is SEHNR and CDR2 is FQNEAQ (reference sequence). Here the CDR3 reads CASSYGGTGELFF. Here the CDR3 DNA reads TGTGCCAGCAGCTACGGGGGAACCGGGGAGCTGTTTTTT.